The present TCR beta chain was sequenced within a study of control samples from healthy donors and cancer patients. The table came from immunoSEQ multiplex PCR; TCRdb's copy has only in-frame clones and leaves some out. The repertoire includes 95,000 to 100,000 clones, more than 85% of them detected once, and approximately 7.8% sits in the top ten. Deletions cut 6 bases from V and 5 bases from J, with 17 bases between. CDR1 is MNHEY and CDR2 is SVGAGI in the germline V gene. CDR3 length: 15 residues. The receptor was derived from a young man in good health. The sample comprised blood. The chain combines TRBV6-5 with TRBJ1-5; possibly TRBD1 for D (5 bases). CDR3 sequence: CASSDRGGTYQPQHF. CDR3 sequence (DNA): TGTGCCAGCAGCGACCGGGGGGGTACTTATCAGCCCCAGCATTTT.